The entry below describes one T cell receptor beta chain. Its antigen is currently not known. There are no base qualities to consult, and no much larger clone falls within one base. This entry comes from a study of control samples from healthy donors and cancer patients (dated by TCRdb to 2020 to 2022). The receptor library was made with the immunoSEQ multiplex PCR assay. Imported from immuneACCESS, the table was reduced by TCRdb to in-frame sequences with V and J called. These copies leave out some clones; in studies compared against another copy, an unresolved V gene accounts for under half, and the cause of the remainder is not known. The sample profile shows under 200,000 clones; 80% to 90% of them were found once. The ten largest make up 4.9% of the sample. The CDR3 measures 15 amino acids from cysteine to phenylalanine. Only the CDR3 part of the read is kept: 45 bases, read in frame from the first base. V lost 8 bases and J lost 6 bases, and the count of bases not matched to a germline gene is 9. As encoded in the germline V gene (reference sequence), CDR1 is LNHDA while CDR2 is SQIVND.

This sequence originates from a woman aged 30 to 39 in good health. This receptor chain uses TRBV19 and TRBJ2-1; a stretch of 11 junction bases matches TRBD2. Sequenced: blood. The DNA is TGTGCCAGTCAGGCGGTAGCGGGGGGGCTCAATGAGCAGTTCTTC. It translates to CASQAVAGGLNEQFF.